This is a list of T cell receptor beta chains from one sample in a study of blood T cell repertoires in COVID-19. Profiling relied on immunoSEQ multiplex PCR, and the TCRdb table lists in-frame clones only, not all of them. The sample lists 200,000 to 250,000 clones, about 90% seen once, with around 16% in the top ten. Source material: PBMCs or T cells enriched from blood (not recorded which). The receptors were gathered from a man aged 30 to 39 who had been exposed to COVID-19. The CDR3 runs from the conserved cysteine through the conserved F or W. The D gene is left open where the match is weak. Clone size is stated in some rows and not others, as once, few, many or a class when expanded.

d_call clone_size j_call v_call cdr3_nt cdr3_aa
TRBD1 . TRBJ2-1 TRBV19 TGTGCCAGTAGTATCTCGACAGGGAACCCCTTGGATGAGCAGTTCTTC CASSISTGNPLDEQFF
TRBD1 . TRBJ1-6 TRBV19 TGTGCCAGTAGTTGGACAGGGGGAAATTCACCCCTCCACTTT CASSWTGGNSPLHF
TRBD1 . TRBJ1-2 TRBV5-5 TGTGCCAGCAGCTTGACAGGGGGAGAGTATGGCTACACCTTC CASSLTGGEYGYTF
. . TRBJ1-6 TRBV30 TGTGCCTGGAGTGCAGCTCCGGGATCGAATAATTCACCCCTCCACTTT CAWSAAPGSNNSPLHF
TRBD2 . TRBJ2-1 TRBV10-3 TGTGCCATCACGTCTAGCGGGGGGGCCTATGAGCAGTTCTTC CAITSSGGAYEQFF
TRBD1 . TRBJ2-7 TRBV5-6 TGTGCCAGCAGCTTGTCGAGGACAGGGGGCTACGAGCAGTACTTC CASSLSRTGGYEQYF
. once TRBJ1-5 TRBV25-1 TGTGCCAGCAGTGCGCAGGGGTCCCATCAGCCCCAGCATTTT CASSAQGSHQPQHF
TRBD1 . TRBJ2-5 TRBV5-6 TGTGCCAGCAGCCACCGGACAGGTAGAATAGAGACCCAGTACTTC CASSHRTGRIETQYF
TRBD1 . TRBJ1-6 TRBV2 TGTGCCAGCAGCCCGGGACAGTCCTTTTCACCCCTCCACTTT CASSPGQSFSPLHF
. . TRBJ1-5 TRBV6-2/TRBV6-3 TGTGCCAGCAGTTACGGTTCAGGGGCTCAGCCCCAGCATTTT CASSYGSGAQPQHF
. . TRBJ2-2 TRBV7-3 TGTGCCAGCAGCCCCACGAACACCGGGGAGCTGTTTTTT CASSPTNTGELFF
. . TRBJ1-1 TRBV19 TGTGCCAGTAGAACTCCAGGGAACGACGTAGCTTTCTTT CASRTPGNDVAFF
TRBD1 . TRBJ2-2 TRBV9 TGTGCCAGCAGCGTACAGACAGGGACCGGGGAGCTGTTTTTT CASSVQTGTGELFF
. . TRBJ1-2 TRBV2 TGTGCCAGCAAGTCGAGACGGGATGGCTACACCTTC CASKSRRDGYTF
TRBD2 . TRBJ2-5 TRBV2 TGTGCCAGCAGTGAAGCAGGACTAGCGGACCTCCAAGAGACCCAGTACTTC CASSEAGLADLQETQYF
TRBD2 few TRBJ2-3 TRBV2 TGTGCCAGCACCGCGGGACTAGCGGGGGGAAGTACTTGGGCAGATACGCAGTATTTT CASTAGLAGGSTWADTQYF
. . TRBJ2-1 TRBV19 TGTGCCAGTAGTATAGATCCATACAATGAGCAGTTCTTC CASSIDPYNEQFF
TRBD1 . TRBJ1-5 TRBV27 TGTGCCAGCAGAGACGTTAAAGGGGGCAGGGTGCTTTCTGAGTATCAGCCCCAGCATTTT CASRDVKGGRVLSEYQPQHF
TRBD2 . TRBJ2-7 TRBV4-1 TGCGCCAGCAGCCAAGAGCCCACCCCGGGGAGGGCCTACGAGCAGTACTTC CASSQEPTPGRAYEQYF
. . TRBJ2-3 TRBV4-2 TGTGCCAGCAGCCAAGCTCTAGCTAGCACAGATACGCAGTATTTT CASSQALASTDTQYF
. few TRBJ1-1 TRBV5-5 TGTGCCAGCAGCCTTTCGGGGGGGCTGGGCACTGAAGCTTTCTTT CASSLSGGLGTEAFF
. . TRBJ1-1 TRBV5-4 TGTGCCAGCAGCTTGATGCAGGGAAAAAACACTGAAGCTTTCTTT CASSLMQGKNTEAFF
TRBD2 . TRBJ2-1 TRBV3-1/TRBV3-2 TGTGCCAGCAGCCAATGGGGCGGGGGGCGAACCTACAATGAGCAGTTCTTC CASSQWGGGRTYNEQFF
. . TRBJ2-7 TRBV6-5 TGTGCCAGCAGGATGGGACTTTCCGCCTCCTACGAGCAGTACTTC CASRMGLSASYEQYF
. once TRBJ1-5 TRBV27 TGTGCCAGCATAGAGCGGTATAGCAATCAGCCCCAGCATTTT CASIERYSNQPQHF
. . TRBJ1-4 TRBV12-5 TGTGCTAGTGGTTTTACACGGACAGACGCGGCAACTAATGAAAAACTGTTTTTT CASGFTRTDAATNEKLFF
TRBD1 . TRBJ2-7 TRBV9 TGTGCCAGAAGACAGGGGACCACCTACGAGCAGTACTTC CARRQGTTYEQYF
TRBD1 . TRBJ1-1 TRBV5-4 TGTGCCAGCAGCGGGGGGGCAGGGGGCCCATGGACTGAAGCTTTCTTT CASSGGAGGPWTEAFF
. . TRBJ1-5 TRBV4-2 TGTGCCAGCAGCTACGACAGAAAGGGGGGCAATCAGCCCCAGCATTTT CASSYDRKGGNQPQHF
. . TRBJ1-6 TRBV18 TGTGCCAGCTCACTCCAGAATTCACCCCTCCACTTT CASSLQNSPLHF
. . TRBJ1-5 TRBV9 TGTGCCAGCAGCGTAGACCCGGGGAATAGCAATCAGCCCCAGCATTTT CASSVDPGNSNQPQHF
TRBD2 . TRBJ2-5 TRBV7-9 TGTGCCAGCAGCCTGGACCCCTTGCTTCGGGGGGTTTGGGAGACCCAGTACTTC CASSLDPLLRGVWETQYF
TRBD2 . TRBJ2-3 TRBV7-9 TGTGCCAGCAGCTTACTTGGCGGGGGGGGCGCAGATACGCAGTATTTT CASSLLGGGGADTQYF
TRBD1 . TRBJ1-1 TRBV6-4 TGTGCCAGCAGTTTTTCAACAGGGGACACTGAAGCTTTCTTT CASSFSTGDTEAFF
. . TRBJ2-1 TRBV5-1 TGCGCCAGCAGAGGGGCCAGAAACTCCTACAATGAGCAGTTCTTC CASRGARNSYNEQFF
. . TRBJ1-2 TRBV3-1/TRBV3-2 TGTGCCAGCAGCCAAGCCGTTCGGGGCTACACCTTC CASSQAVRGYTF
. . TRBJ1-2 TRBV27 TGTGCCAGCAGTCCCTCCGGGATGGCCGTAGCTAACTATGGCTACACCTTC CASSPSGMAVANYGYTF
TRBD2 once TRBJ2-3 TRBV7-6 TGTGCCAGCAGCTTAGGGTGGTTTGCGGGGGGCCACACAGATACGCAGTATTTT CASSLGWFAGGHTDTQYF
. . TRBJ2-5 TRBV21-1 TGTGCCAGCAGCTCTCTGGGCCCCAAAGAGACCCAGTACTTC CASSSLGPKETQYF
. . TRBJ2-5 TRBV5-1 TGCGCCAGCAGCTCAAGCAGGGAGACCCAGTACTTC CASSSSRETQYF
. . TRBJ1-6 TRBV5-5 TGTGCCAGCAGACTGGACAGCTATAATTCACCCCTCCACTTT CASRLDSYNSPLHF
. . TRBJ1-5 TRBV10-1 TGCGCCAGCAGTGAGTCGGGAGGGACATTTGATCAGCCCCAGCATTTT CASSESGGTFDQPQHF
. . TRBJ2-1 TRBV27 TGTGCCAGCAGTTGGCAGGTCCGAAATGAGCAGTTCTTC CASSWQVRNEQFF
TRBD2 . TRBJ2-1 TRBV5-1 TGCGCCAGCAGCTCCGGGACTAGCTCCTACAATGAGCAGTTCTTC CASSSGTSSYNEQFF
. . TRBJ2-2 TRBV12-3/TRBV12-4 TGTGCCAGCAGTTTGGGGCCGTCCGGGGAGCTGTTTTTT CASSLGPSGELFF
TRBD2 . TRBJ2-5 TRBV13 TGTGCCAGCAGCTTAGCCTCTTGGGGGGGGGAGACCCAGTACTTC CASSLASWGGETQYF
. . TRBJ1-1 TRBV7-9 TGTGCCAGCAGCTCCCCACTACAAAGGGAAGCTTTCTTT CASSSPLQREAFF
. . TRBJ2-2 TRBV6-2/TRBV6-3 TGTGCCAGCAGTCTCCCTCGAGGGGGGGTGGTGGAGCTGTTTTTT CASSLPRGGVVELFF